What follows is one T cell receptor (beta chain) and its context. Its target is unknown. This sample is part of a study of T cell repertoires in cytomegalovirus infection. As for the study in general: It was recently identified HLA-C-restricted and well-studied HLA-B-restricted CMV epitopes that the study used. Signatures in public TCR beta sequences pointed to both CMV infection and matching HLA type.

The CDR3 has 15 residues. Germline V lookup: CDR1 MDHEN, CDR2 SYDVKM. Germline trimming cut 5 bases from V and 4 bases from J; bases unmatched to any gene: 9. Via MiXCR, TCRdb re-called the reads, giving one row per CDR3 protein. In the table there are hundreds of thousands of distinct CDR3 sequences, roughly 29% of which are singletons. The study's findings and limits: Cumulative public TCR beta family frequency identified carriers of CMV plus the relevant HLA. CMV-specific HLA-C-restricted TCR beta clonotypes dominated the ex vivo response.

This receptor was identified in a human donor in good health (CMV status not recorded). Some clones in this sample may be carry-over from other donors' samples. This sample comprised cultured PBMCs, obtained from culture after CMV antigen stimulation. The V call is TRBV28, the J call TRBJ2-3; 7 nucleotides match TRBD2. In DNA form, the CDR3 reads TGTGCCAGCAGTCCGACTAGCAGTAGATCAGATACGCAGTATTTT. Amino acids: CASSPTSSRSDTQYF.